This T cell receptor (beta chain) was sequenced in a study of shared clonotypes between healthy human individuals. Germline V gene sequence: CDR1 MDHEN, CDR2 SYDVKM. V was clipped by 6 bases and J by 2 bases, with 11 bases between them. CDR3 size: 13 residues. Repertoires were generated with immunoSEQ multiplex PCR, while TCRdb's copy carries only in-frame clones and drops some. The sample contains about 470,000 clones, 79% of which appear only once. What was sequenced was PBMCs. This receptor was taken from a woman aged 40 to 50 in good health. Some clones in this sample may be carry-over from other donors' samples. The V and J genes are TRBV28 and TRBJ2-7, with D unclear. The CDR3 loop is CASSRTTPYEQYF. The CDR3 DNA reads TGTGCCAGCAGCCGGACCACTCCCTACGAGCAGTACTTC.